Listed here are 17 T cell receptor beta chains from one sample, sequenced in a study of blood T cell repertoires in COVID-19. Assay used: immunoSEQ multiplex PCR; TCRdb lists only in-frame clones, some missing. The table shows about 230,000 clones, with 86% occurring only once. Sequenced sample: peripheral blood. Receptor source: a man in his fifties or sixties with COVID-19, enrolled during active disease.

The chain uses TRBV5-1 and TRBJ2-1; maybe TRBD1 (5 bases). V was trimmed by 3 bases and J by 5 bases, leaving 9 bases between them. CDR1 and CDR2 from the germline V gene are SGHRS and YFSETQ. The CDR3 consists of 13 residues. The CDR3: CASSYQGHNEQFF. As DNA, the CDR3 is TGCGCCAGCAGCTATCAGGGTCACAATGAGCAGTTCTTC. Looking up the rest from reference TRBV5-1 and TRBJ2-1 gives the full variable domain: KAGVTQTPRYLIKTRGQQVTLSCSPISGHRSVSWYQQTPGQGLQFLFEYFSETQRNKGNFPGRFSGRQFSNSRSEMNVSTLELGDSALYLCASSYQGHNEQFFGPGTRLTVL.

The V gene is TRBV19, the J gene TRBJ1-1; 9 bases agree with TRBD1. The CDR3 sequence is 12 residues long. The V and J ends lost 9 bases and 4 bases, in that order; junction bases with no gene match: 3. From germline, CDR1 is LNHDA and CDR2 SQIVND (reference sequence). This CDR3 is CASKTGGTEAFF. The DNA of the CDR3 is TGTGCCAGCAAGACAGGGGGCACTGAAGCTTTCTTT.

The genes are TRBV9 and TRBJ2-1; 8 bases fit TRBD2. Germline CDR1 SGDLS, CDR2 YYNGEE. V lost 4 bases and J lost 4; bases outside the gene matches: 4. The CDR3 length is 14 residues. The CDR3 here is CASSRRLAYNEQFF. CDR3 DNA sequence: TGTGCCAGCAGCAGGAGACTAGCGTACAATGAGCAGTTCTTC.

The rearrangement uses TRBV24-1 and TRBJ2-3, with 9 nucleotides matching TRBD1. V was clipped by 5 bases and J by 6 bases; unmatched bases: 8. In germline, CDR1 is KGHDR, CDR2 SFDVKD. The CDR3 length is 15 residues. CDR3 region: CATSVPGQGFDTQYF. For the CDR3, the DNA is TGTGCCACCAGTGTCCCGGGACAGGGATTCGATACGCAGTATTTT.

V and J are TRBV19 and TRBJ1-3; D remains unclear. Germline V gene sequence: CDR1 LNHDA, CDR2 SQIVND (reference sequence). This CDR3 is 14 amino acids long. V was trimmed by 9 bases and J by 0 bases, leaving 12 bases between them. The CDR3 bases are TGTGCCAGCCGTTCGGGGAGCTCTGGAAACACCATATATTTT. Protein product: CASRSGSSGNTIYF.

The rearrangement joins TRBV7-9 to TRBJ1-6; D call uncertain. The V gene lost 2 bases and the J gene lost 5 bases, with 7 bases spanning the gap. The CDR3 runs 14 residues. CDR1 and CDR2 from the germline V gene are SEHNR and FQNEAQ (reference sequence). In DNA, the CDR3 is TGTGCCAGCAGCTTATGGCCCGATAATTCACCCCTCCACTTT. Translation: CASSLWPDNSPLHF.

The chain joins TRBV2 to TRBJ1-5; TRBD1 matches 11 bases. With V trimmed by 6 bases and J by 5 bases, 12 bases remained unmatched. CDR1 is SNHLY and CDR2 is FYNNEI in the germline V gene. The CDR3 has 17 residues. CDR3 amino acids: CASSLFQGQGVHQPQHF. The CDR3 coding sequence is TGTGCCAGCAGCCTCTTTCAGGGACAGGGGGTACATCAGCCCCAGCATTTT.

This rearrangement joins TRBV9 to TRBJ1-6; 11 bases match TRBD1. Germline V lookup: CDR1 SGDLS, CDR2 YYNGEE. The CDR3 sequence is 15 residues long. Trimming took 3 bases from V and 9 from J; bases not matched to a gene: 5. The CDR3 DNA reads as TGTGCCAGCAGCGGGACAGGGGGCTGGGGTTCACCCCTCCACTTT. Translated, it gives CASSGTGGWGSPLHF.

The chain joins TRBV5-8 to TRBJ1-5, with D perhaps TRBD1 (5 bases). Trimming removed 2 bases at V and 1 base at J, with 13 bases between. This CDR3 comprises 16 residues. Germline V lookup: CDR1 SGHTS, CDR2 YDEGEE. This chain's CDR3 is CASSLGRGVSNQPQHF. CDR3 coding DNA: TGTGCCAGCAGCTTAGGCCGGGGGGTAAGCAATCAGCCCCAGCATTTT.

The rearrangement joins TRBV6-5 to TRBJ2-1; D is unresolved. The CDR3 spans 15 residues. The germline gives CDR1 MNHEY, CDR2 SVGAGI. Trimming cost V 6 bases and J 0 bases, with 12 bases left between them. Here the CDR3 reads CASRPTGSSYNEQFF. CDR3 bases: TGTGCCAGCAGGCCGACTGGTAGCTCCTACAATGAGCAGTTCTTC.

V usage is TRBV27 and J usage is TRBJ2-5; 7 bases are shared with TRBD1. The CDR3 contains 13 residues. After removal of 4 bases from V and 4 bases from J, the junction contained 3 bases not matched to a gene. The germline V gene has CDR1 MNHEY and CDR2 SMNVEV (reference sequence). CDR3: CASSSTGPETQYF. CDR3 nucleotide sequence: TGTGCCAGCAGTTCGACAGGGCCAGAGACCCAGTACTTC.

The rearrangement joins TRBV12-5 to TRBJ1-5; D is unclear. CDR3 size: 13 residues. The V end was cut by 1 base, the J end by 5 bases, with 6 bases between. CDR1 and CDR2 from the germline V gene are LGHNT and FRNRAP. This CDR3 reads CASGLASHQPQHF. Here the CDR3 DNA reads TGTGCTAGTGGTTTGGCCTCCCATCAGCCCCAGCATTTT.

CDR3 sequence reads: CASSPGGSYNEQFF. CDR3 in DNA: TGTGCCAGCAGTCCAGGGGGCTCCTACAATGAGCAGTTCTTC. V gene TRBV27 combines with J gene TRBJ2-1; 7 bases agree with TRBD1. CDR3 length: 14 residues. Germline CDR1 MNHEY, CDR2 SMNVEV (reference sequence). V shed 5 bases, J shed 0 bases, and the junction held 1 base outside the gene matches.

V is TRBV12-3 or TRBV12-4 and J is TRBJ1-2; D unclear. Trimming took off 2 bases at V and 8 bases at J, with 12 bases between the two ends. This CDR3 is built from 13 residues. DNA of the CDR3: TGTGCCAGCAGTTTAAGCCGGGCGGGAGGCTACACCTTC. Translation gives CASSLSRAGGYTF.

Comments on this clone: Relative to the germline gene, one junction end is altered; a read error may explain this. J is TRBJ2-5 and V is TRBV7-7, with 8 bases lining up with TRBD2. CDR3 length: 15 residues. Germline V gene sequence: CDR1 SSHAT, CDR2 FNYEAQ (reference sequence). The CDR3 DNA reads TGTGCTAGCAGCTTACAAGCGGGAGACGGAGAGACCCAGTACTTC. Amino acids: CASSLQAGDGETQYF.

This sequence joins TRBV7-2 and TRBJ2-4; 9 bases match TRBD1. CDR1 is SGHTA and CDR2 is FQGNSA in the germline V gene. The CDR3 has 19 residues. J was trimmed by 1 base and V by 1 base; bases with no gene match: 11. The DNA for the CDR3 is TGTGCCAGCAGCTTAGATATGGTGGGGACAGGGCTTGCCAAAAACATTCAGTACTTC. Translating gives CASSLDMVGTGLAKNIQYF.

The V and J genes are TRBV21-1 and TRBJ2-7; the table's TRBD1 call for D was not verified on the DNA. TRBV21-1 is flagged as a pseudogene. The CDR3 is made up of 14 amino acids. CDR3 residues: CASRLTRETYEQYF. The CDR3 nucleotides are TGTGCCAGCAGGCTGACCAGGGAAACCTACGAGCAGTACTTC.